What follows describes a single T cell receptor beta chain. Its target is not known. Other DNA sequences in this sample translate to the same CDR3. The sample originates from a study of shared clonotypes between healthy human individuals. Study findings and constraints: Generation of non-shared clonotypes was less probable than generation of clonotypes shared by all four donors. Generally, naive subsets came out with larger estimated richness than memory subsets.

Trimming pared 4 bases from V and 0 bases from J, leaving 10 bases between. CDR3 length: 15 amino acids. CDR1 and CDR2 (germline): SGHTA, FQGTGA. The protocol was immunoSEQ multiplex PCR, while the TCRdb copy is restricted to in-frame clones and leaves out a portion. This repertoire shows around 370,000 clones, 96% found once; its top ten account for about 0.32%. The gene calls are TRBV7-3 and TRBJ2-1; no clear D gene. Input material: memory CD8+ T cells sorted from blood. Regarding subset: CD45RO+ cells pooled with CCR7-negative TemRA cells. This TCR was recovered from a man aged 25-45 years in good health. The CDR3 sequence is CASSSDSSSYNEQFF. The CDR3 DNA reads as TGTGCCAGCAGCTCCGATTCGAGCTCCTACAATGAGCAGTTCTTC.